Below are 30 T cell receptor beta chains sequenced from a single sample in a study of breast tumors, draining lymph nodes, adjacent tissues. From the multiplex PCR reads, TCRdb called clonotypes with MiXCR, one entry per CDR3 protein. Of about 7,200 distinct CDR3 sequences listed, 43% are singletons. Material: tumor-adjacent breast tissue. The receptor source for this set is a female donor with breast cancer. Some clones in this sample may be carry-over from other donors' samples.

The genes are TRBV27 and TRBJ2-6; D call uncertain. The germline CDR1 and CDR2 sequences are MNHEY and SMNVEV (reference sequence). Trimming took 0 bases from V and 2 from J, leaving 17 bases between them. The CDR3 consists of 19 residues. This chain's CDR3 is CASSLSSRETQTGANVLTF. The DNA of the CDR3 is TGTGCCAGCAGTTTATCGAGTAGGGAAACACAAACTGGGGCCAACGTCCTGACTTTC.

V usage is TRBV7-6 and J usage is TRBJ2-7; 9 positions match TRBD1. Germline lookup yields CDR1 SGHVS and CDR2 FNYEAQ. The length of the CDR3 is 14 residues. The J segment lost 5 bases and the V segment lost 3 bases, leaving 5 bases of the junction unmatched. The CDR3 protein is CASSFRDRAHEQYF. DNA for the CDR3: TGTGCCAGCAGCTTCCGGGACAGGGCGCACGAGCAGTACTTC. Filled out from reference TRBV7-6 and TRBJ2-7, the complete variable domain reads GAGVSQSPRYKVTKRGQDVALRCDPISGHVSLYWYRQALGQGPEFLTYFNYEAQQDKSGLPNDRFSAERPEGSISTLTIQRTEQRDSAMYRCASSFRDRAHEQYFGPGTRLTVT.

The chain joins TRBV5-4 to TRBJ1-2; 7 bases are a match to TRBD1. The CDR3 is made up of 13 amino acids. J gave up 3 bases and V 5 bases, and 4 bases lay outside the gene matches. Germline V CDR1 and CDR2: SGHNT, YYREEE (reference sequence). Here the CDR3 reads CASRPGTDYGYTF. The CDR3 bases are TGTGCCAGCAGACCTGGGACAGACTATGGCTACACCTTC.

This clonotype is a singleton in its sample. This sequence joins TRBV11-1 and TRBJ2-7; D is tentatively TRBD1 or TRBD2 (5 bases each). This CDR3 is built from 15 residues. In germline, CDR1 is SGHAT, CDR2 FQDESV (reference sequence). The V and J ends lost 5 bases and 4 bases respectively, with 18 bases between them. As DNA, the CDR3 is TGTGCCAGCAGCCCGAGGGGCGCCGGAAATTACGAGCAGTACTTC. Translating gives CASSPRGAGNYEQYF.

CDR3 residues: CASIMGAGTEAFF. The CDR3 DNA follows: TGTGCCAGCATCATGGGGGCAGGGACTGAAGCTTTCTTT. The J gene is TRBJ1-1, the V gene TRBV6-2 or TRBV6-3, with D possibly TRBD1 on 6 matching bases. The CDR3 length is 13 residues. Germline V gene sequence: CDR1 MNHEY, CDR2 SVGEGT. V lost 7 bases, J lost 5 bases, and 14 bases lay in between.

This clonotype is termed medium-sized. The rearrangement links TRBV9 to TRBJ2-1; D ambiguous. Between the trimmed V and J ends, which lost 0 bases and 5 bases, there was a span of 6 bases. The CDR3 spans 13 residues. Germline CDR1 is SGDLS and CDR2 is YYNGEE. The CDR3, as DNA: TGTGCCAGCAGCGTAGGCAGGAACAATGAGCAGTTCTTC. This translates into CASSVGRNNEQFF.

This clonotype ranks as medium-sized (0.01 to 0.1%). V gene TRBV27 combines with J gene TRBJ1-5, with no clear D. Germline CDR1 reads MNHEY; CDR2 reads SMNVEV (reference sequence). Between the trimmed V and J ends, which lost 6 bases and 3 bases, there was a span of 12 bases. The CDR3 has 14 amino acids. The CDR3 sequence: CASSFGRNNQPQHF. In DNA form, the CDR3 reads TGTGCCAGCAGCTTCGGTCGGAACAATCAGCCCCAGCATTTT.

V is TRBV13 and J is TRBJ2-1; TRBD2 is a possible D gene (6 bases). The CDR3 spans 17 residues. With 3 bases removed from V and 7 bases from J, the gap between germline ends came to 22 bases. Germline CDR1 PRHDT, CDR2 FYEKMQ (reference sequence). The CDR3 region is CASSLTSGTPEGNEQFF. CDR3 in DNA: TGTGCCAGCAGCTTGACCTCCGGGACTCCCGAAGGGAATGAGCAGTTCTTC.

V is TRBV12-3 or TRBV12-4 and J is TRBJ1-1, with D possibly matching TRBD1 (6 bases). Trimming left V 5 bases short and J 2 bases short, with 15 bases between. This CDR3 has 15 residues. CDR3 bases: TGTGCCAGCAGTCTTACCGGGACAAGTAACACTGAAGCTTTCTTT. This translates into CASSLTGTSNTEAFF.

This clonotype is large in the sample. The CDR3 DNA sequence: TGCAGTGCTGGGTCCGGGACAGGCAATTCACCCCTCCACTTT. It encodes CSAGSGTGNSPLHF. This sequence joins TRBV20-1 and TRBJ1-6; TRBD1 agrees at 8 bases. This CDR3 comprises 14 residues. Germline trimming cut 5 bases from V and 7 bases from J; bases unmatched to any gene: 7. Germline V gene data show CDR1 as DFQATT and CDR2 as SNEGSKA (reference sequence).

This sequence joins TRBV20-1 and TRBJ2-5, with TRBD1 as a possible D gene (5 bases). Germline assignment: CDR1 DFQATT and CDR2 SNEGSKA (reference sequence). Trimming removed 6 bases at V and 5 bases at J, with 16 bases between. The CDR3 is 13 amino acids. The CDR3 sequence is CSALLGVRETQYF. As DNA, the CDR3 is TGCAGTGCGCTCCTAGGGGTGAGGGAGACCCAGTACTTC.

The CDR3 region is CASSSEGALARMWQFF. In nucleotides, the CDR3 is TGTGCCAGCAGCTCAGAAGGTGCTTTAGCCCGAATGTGGCAGTTCTTC. The J gene is TRBJ2-1, the V gene TRBV7-2; D unclear. The germline V and J ends were trimmed by 4 bases and 12 bases, with 25 bases remaining between them. CDR3 length equals 16 residues. Per the germline V gene, CDR1 is SGHTA and CDR2 is FQGNSA.

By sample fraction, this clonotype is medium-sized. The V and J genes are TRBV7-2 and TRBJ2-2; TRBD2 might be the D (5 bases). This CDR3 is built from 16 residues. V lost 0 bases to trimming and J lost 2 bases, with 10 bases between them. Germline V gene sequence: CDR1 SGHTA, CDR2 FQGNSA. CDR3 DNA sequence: TGTGCCAGCAGCTTAGCGTTTGGGAGCAACACCGGGGAGCTGTTTTTT. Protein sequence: CASSLAFGSNTGELFF.

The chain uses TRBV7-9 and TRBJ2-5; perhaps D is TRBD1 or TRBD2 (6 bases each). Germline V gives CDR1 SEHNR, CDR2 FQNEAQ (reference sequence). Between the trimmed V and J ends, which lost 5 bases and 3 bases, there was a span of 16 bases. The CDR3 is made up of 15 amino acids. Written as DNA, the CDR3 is TGTGCCAGCAGCCAAGGAGGGGGGCCAGAAGAGACCCAGTACTTC. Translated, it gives CASSQGGGPEETQYF.

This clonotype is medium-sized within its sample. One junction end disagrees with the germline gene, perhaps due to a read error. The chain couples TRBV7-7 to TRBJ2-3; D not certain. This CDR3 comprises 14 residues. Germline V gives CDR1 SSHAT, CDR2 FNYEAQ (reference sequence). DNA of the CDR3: TGTGCTAGCAGCTTAGACGGGAGCACAGATACGCAGTATTTT. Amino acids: CASSLDGSTDTQYF.

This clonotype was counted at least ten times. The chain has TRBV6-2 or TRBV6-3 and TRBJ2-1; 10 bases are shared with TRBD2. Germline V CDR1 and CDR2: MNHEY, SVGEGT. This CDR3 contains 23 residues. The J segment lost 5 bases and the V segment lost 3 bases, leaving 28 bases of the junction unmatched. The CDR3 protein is CASSYVRADPRSGRVITHNEQFF. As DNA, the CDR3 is TGTGCCAGCAGTTATGTCAGAGCGGACCCTAGAAGCGGGAGGGTGATCACACACAATGAGCAGTTCTTC.

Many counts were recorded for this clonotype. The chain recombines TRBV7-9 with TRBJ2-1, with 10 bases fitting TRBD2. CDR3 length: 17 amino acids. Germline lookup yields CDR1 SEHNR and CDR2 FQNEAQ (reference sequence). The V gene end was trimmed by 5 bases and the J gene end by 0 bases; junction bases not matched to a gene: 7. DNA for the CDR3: TGTGCCAGCAGCCCGCTTAGCGGGAGGAGCTCCTACAATGAGCAGTTCTTC. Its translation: CASSPLSGRSSYNEQFF.

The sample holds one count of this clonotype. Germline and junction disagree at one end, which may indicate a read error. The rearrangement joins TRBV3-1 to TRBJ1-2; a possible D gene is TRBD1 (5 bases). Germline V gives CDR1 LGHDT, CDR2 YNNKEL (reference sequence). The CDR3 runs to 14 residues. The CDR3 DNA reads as TGCGCCAGCAGCCAAGTTGCGCAGGGCTATGGCTACACCTTC. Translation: CASSQVAQGYGYTF.

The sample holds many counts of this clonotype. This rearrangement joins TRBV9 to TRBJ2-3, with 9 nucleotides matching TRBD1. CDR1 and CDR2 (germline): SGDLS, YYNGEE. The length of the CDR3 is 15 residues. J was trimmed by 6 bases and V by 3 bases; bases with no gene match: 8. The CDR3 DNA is TGTGCCAGCAGCGCTTACAGGGGGCGAGGGGATACGCAGTATTTT. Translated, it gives CASSAYRGRGDTQYF. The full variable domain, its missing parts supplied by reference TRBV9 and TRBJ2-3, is DSGVTQTPKHLITATGQRVTLRCSPRSGDLSVYWYQQSLDQGLQFLIQYYNGEERAKGNILERFSAQQFPDLHSELNLSSLELGDSALYFCASSAYRGRGDTQYFGPGTRLTVL.

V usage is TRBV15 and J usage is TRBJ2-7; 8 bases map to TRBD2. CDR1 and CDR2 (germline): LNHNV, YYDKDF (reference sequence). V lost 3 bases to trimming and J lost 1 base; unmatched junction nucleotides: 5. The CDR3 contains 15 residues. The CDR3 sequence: CATSRAGGSSYEQYF. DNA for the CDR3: TGTGCCACCAGCAGGGCGGGAGGTTCATCCTACGAGCAGTACTTC.

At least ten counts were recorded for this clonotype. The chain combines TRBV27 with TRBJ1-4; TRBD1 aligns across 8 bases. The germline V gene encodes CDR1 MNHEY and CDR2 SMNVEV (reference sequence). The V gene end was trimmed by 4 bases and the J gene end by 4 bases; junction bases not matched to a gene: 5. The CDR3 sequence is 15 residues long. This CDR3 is CASSSRTGRNEKLFF. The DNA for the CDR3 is TGTGCCAGCAGTTCCCGGACAGGGCGTAATGAAAAACTGTTTTTT.

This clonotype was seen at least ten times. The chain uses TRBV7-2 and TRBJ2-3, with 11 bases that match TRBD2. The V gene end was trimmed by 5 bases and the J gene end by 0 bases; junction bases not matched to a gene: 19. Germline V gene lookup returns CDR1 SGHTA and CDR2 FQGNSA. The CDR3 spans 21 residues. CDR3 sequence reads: CASSRADPTSGRGVSTDTQYF. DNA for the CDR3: TGTGCCAGCAGCCGCGCCGACCCAACTAGCGGGAGAGGGGTTAGCACAGATACGCAGTATTTT.

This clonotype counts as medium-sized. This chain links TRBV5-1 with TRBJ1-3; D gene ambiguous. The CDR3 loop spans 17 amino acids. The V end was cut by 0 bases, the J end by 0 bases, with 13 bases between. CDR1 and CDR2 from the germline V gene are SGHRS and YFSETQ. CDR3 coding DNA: TGCGCCAGCAGCTTGGAGGGCAGGACTACCTCTGGAAACACCATATATTTT. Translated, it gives CASSLEGRTTSGNTIYF.

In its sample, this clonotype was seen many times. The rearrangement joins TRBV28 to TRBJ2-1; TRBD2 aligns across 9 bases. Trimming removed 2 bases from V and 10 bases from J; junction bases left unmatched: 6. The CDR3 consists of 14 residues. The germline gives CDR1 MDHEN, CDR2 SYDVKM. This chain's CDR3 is CASSLPLAGREQFF. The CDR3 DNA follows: TGTGCCAGCAGTTTACCCCTAGCGGGAAGAGAGCAGTTCTTC.

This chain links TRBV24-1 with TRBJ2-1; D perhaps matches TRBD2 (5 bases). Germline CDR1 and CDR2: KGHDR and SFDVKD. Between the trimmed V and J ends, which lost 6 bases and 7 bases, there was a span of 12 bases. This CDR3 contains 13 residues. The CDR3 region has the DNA TGTGCCACCAGTTTAGAACGGAGGAATGAGCAGTTCTTC. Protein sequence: CATSLERRNEQFF.

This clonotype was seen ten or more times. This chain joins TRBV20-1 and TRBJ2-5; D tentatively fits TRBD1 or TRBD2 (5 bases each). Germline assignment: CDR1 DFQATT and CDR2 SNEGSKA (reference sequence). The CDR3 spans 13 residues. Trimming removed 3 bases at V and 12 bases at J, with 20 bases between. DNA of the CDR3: TGCAGTGCTAGCTCTCCCGGGGCAGAAAGGAAGTACTTC. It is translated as CSASSPGAERKYF.

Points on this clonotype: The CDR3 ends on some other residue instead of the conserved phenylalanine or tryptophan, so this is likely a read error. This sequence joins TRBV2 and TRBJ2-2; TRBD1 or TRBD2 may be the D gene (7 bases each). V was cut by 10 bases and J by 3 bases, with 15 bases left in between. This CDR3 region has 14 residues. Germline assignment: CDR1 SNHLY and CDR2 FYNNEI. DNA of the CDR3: TGTGCCAAACGCCAGGGGGGGGACACCGGGGAGCTGTTTCTT. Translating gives CAKRQGGDTGELFL.

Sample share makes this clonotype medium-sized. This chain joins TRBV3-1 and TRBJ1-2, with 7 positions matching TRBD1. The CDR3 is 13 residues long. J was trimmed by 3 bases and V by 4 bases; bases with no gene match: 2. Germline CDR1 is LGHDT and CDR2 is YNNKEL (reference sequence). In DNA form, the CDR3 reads TGTGCCAGCAGCCGGGACAGCTACTATGGCTACACCTTC. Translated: CASSRDSYYGYTF. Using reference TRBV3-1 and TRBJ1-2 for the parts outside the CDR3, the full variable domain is DTAVSQTPKYLVTQMGNDKSIKCEQNLGHDTMYWYKQDSKKFLKIMFSYNNKELIINETVPNRFSPKSPDKAHLNLHINSLELGDSAVYFCASSRDSYYGYTFGSGTRLTVV.

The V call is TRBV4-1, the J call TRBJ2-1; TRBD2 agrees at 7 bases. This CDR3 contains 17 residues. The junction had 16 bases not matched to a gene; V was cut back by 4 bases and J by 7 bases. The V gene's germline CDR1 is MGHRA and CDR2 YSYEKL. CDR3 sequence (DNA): TGCGCCAGCAGCCCCGGACTAGATAAAGGGCGTTGGAATGAGCAGTTCTTC. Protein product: CASSPGLDKGRWNEQFF.

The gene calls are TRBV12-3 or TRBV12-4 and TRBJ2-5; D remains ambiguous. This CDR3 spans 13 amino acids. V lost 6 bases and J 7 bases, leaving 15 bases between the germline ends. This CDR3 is CASSPAPRGTQYF. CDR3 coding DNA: TGTGCCAGCAGCCCAGCTCCTCGAGGGACCCAGTACTTC.